These 13 T cell receptor beta chains were sequenced from one sample in a study of CD8 T cells in Susac syndrome. A quantity of about 0.5 to 1 ug RNA underwent reverse transcription using random hexamers. TCRdb passed the immunoSEQ multiplex PCR reads through MiXCR, listing each CDR3 protein once. The sample includes more than 250,000 distinct CDR3 sequences, about 90% seen only once; the top ten take 0.065%. Sequencing was carried out using CD4+ T cells from PBMCs. These receptors all come from a human donor with multiple sclerosis.

This rearrangement joins TRBV7-3 to TRBJ2-2; D gene unclear. CDR1 and CDR2 (germline): SGHTA, FQGTGA. The CDR3 has 15 amino acids. V dropped 0 bases and J dropped 2 bases, with 7 bases sitting between them. The CDR3 DNA sequence: TGTGCCAGCAGCTTAACGTCAGATAACACCGGGGAGCTGTTTTTT. Its protein is CASSLTSDNTGELFF.

The chain recombines TRBV18 with TRBJ2-5; a weak D match, TRBD2 (6 bases). V was shortened by 2 bases and J by 2 bases, with 12 bases between the two germline ends. Germline V gene data show CDR1 as KGHSH and CDR2 as LQKENI. The CDR3 extends over 15 amino acids. The CDR3: CASSPVLATQETQYF. As DNA, the CDR3 is TGTGCCAGCTCACCAGTCCTAGCGACTCAAGAGACCCAGTACTTC.

The CDR3 here is CATSGQRGSIEEQFF. The CDR3 DNA reads TGTGCCACCAGTGGTCAGCGGGGCTCGATCGAGGAGCAGTTCTTC. The V gene is TRBV24-1, the J gene TRBJ2-1, with 7 positions matching TRBD2. J lost 10 bases, V lost 5 bases, and 13 bases had no gene match. Germline values: CDR1 KGHDR, CDR2 SFDVKD. The CDR3 extends over 15 amino acids.

The chain is built from TRBV11-2 and TRBJ2-5, with 9 positions matching TRBD1. The CDR3 contains 15 residues. Germline V gene lookup returns CDR1 SGHAT and CDR2 FQNNGV. V trimming: 3 bases; J trimming: 3 bases; junction bases outside the gene matches: 5. The CDR3 is CASSFRGQGKETQYF. The CDR3 nucleotides are TGTGCCAGCAGCTTTAGAGGACAGGGGAAAGAGACCCAGTACTTC.

This clonotype showed up just once. V usage is TRBV15 and J usage is TRBJ1-2; 8 bases fit TRBD1. V lost 3 bases to trimming and J lost 4 bases; unmatched junction nucleotides: 4. CDR3 length: 14 amino acids. Germline CDR1 LNHNV, CDR2 YYDKDF (reference sequence). The CDR3 coding sequence is TGTGCCACCAGCAGCAGGGGGCCCGGCTATGGCTACACCTTC. Translation: CATSSRGPGYGYTF.

The V call is TRBV12-3 or TRBV12-4, the J call TRBJ1-6, with unresolved D. The CDR3 covers 13 residues. V was pared by 8 bases and J by 10 bases, with 15 bases between. As DNA, the CDR3 is TGTGCCAGCGAGCGGACGGCCGGCTCACCCCTCCACTTT. This encodes CASERTAGSPLHF.

The chain recombines TRBV20-1 with TRBJ1-2, with 7 nucleotides matching TRBD1. V dropped 0 bases and J dropped 7; count of bases not matched to a gene: 8. This CDR3 has 14 amino acids. From germline, CDR1 is DFQATT and CDR2 SNEGSKA (reference sequence). CDR3 region: CSARDGTGASGYTF. The CDR3 DNA follows: TGCAGTGCTAGAGATGGCACAGGGGCCTCTGGCTACACCTTC.

The chain links TRBV2 to TRBJ2-4, with D unclear. The V and J ends lost 4 bases and 7 bases respectively, with 11 bases between them. The CDR3 has 13 amino acids. Germline V gene data show CDR1 as SNHLY and CDR2 as FYNNEI. In nucleotides, the CDR3 is TGTGCCAGCAGTGTGGATGTGTGGAACATTCAGTACTTC. Protein product: CASSVDVWNIQYF.

The chain uses TRBV2 and TRBJ2-1; tentatively, D is TRBD2 (7 bases). CDR3 length: 15 residues. The V end lost 5 bases, the J end lost 6 bases, and 17 bases lay between the germline ends. CDR1 and CDR2 (germline): SNHLY, FYNNEI. The CDR3: CASSTDGGPVNEQFF. DNA of the CDR3: TGTGCCAGCAGTACCGACGGGGGGCCTGTCAATGAGCAGTTCTTC.

The chain combines TRBV29-1 with TRBJ2-5, with 7 bases fitting TRBD1. J lost 5 bases, V lost 7 bases, and 10 bases had no gene match. CDR1 and CDR2 from the germline V gene are SQVTM and ANQGSEA. The CDR3 spans 13 residues. The CDR3 sequence is CSARQGWDETQYF. In DNA, the CDR3 is TGCAGCGCCCGACAGGGTTGGGACGAGACCCAGTACTTC.

J is TRBJ1-6 and V is TRBV6-2 or TRBV6-3, with D possibly TRBD1 on 5 matching bases. V lost 6 bases to trimming and J lost 7 bases, with 10 bases between them. CDR3 size: 13 residues. CDR1 and CDR2 from the germline V gene are MNHEY and SVGEGT. In DNA, the CDR3 is TGTGCCAGCAGAGGACATAGGAATTCACCCCTCCACTTT. Residues: CASRGHRNSPLHF.

The V call is TRBV29-1, the J call TRBJ1-4; D is undetermined. The CDR3 covers 10 residues. In germline, CDR1 is SQVTM, CDR2 ANQGSEA. V was pared by 3 bases and J by 7 bases, with 3 bases between. The CDR3: CSVEVEKLFF. CDR3 bases: TGCAGCGTTGAGGTTGAAAAACTGTTTTTT.

The CDR3 region has the DNA TGTGCCAGCTCAGCACAGGGTAACGGCAATCAGCCCCAGCATTTT. It codes for CASSAQGNGNQPQHF. The chain employs TRBV18 and TRBJ1-5; D perhaps matches TRBD1 (6 bases). The CDR3 is 15 residues long. The germline CDR1 and CDR2 sequences are KGHSH and LQKENI. V was trimmed by 5 bases and J by 2 bases, leaving 13 bases between them.